The present TCR beta chain was sequenced within a study of T-cell memory formation after mild COVID-19 (dated by TCRdb to the early 2020s). Regarding the study in general: Most TCR sequence clusters were specific to one of the two donors. In a couple of donors, T-cell clones that expanded and contracted after mild COVID-19 were tracked by sequencing TCRalpha and TCRbeta repertoires over time. The cohort was made up of two young adult volunteers, one female and one male, who were previously healthy. Findings and caveats that apply to the study as a whole: The detection of some responding clones in pre-infection memory suggests that pre-existing cross-reactive memory T cells joined the SARS-CoV-2 response. Clones contracting from day 15 to 85 had balanced CD4/CD8 phenotypes, while a second wave expanding from day 15 to 37 was biased towards CD4+. Only a couple of mild cases were covered in the study, and larger cohorts including severe cases with pre-infection samples were considered necessary. Contracting CD4+ clones turned up mainly in the CM and EM memory subsets, whereas EMRA was where CD8+ clones were enriched. SARS-CoV-2 specificity of the second-wave clones peaking on day 37 was not confirmed.

Trimming removed 4 bases from V and 5 bases from J, leaving 9 bases between the germline ends. Spanning cysteine to phenylalanine, the CDR3 consists of 12 amino acids. The CDR3 DNA has 36 bases and is translated from base 1. According to the germline V gene, CDR1 reads SQVTM and CDR2 reads ANQGSEA. Ficoll-Paque density gradient centrifugation was used to isolate PBMCs. Details on this clonotype: It lacks a known antigen. No much larger clonotype is one base removed from it; base qualities were not supplied.

The run used an Illumina NovaSeq 6000. cDNA libraries for TCRalpha and TCRbeta were prepared by 5'RACE using constant-segment primers, with sample barcodes and unique molecular identifiers added. RNA was extracted from every sample with Trizol reagent. Libraries were amplified in two PCR steps, with a second sample barcode and Illumina TruSeq adapters added in the second step. Sequencing of the libraries was done on an Illumina NovaSeq, producing 2 x 150 bp paired-end reads. As for the original processing: With migec v1.2.7, reads were demultiplexed and then collapsed into UMI-guided consensus sequences. With mixcr v2.1.11, UMI consensuses were aligned to TRA and TRB V and J templates and assembled into clonotypes. Clonotypes were classified as expanded or contracted when called significant by both edgeR and NoisET, with noise models trained on biological replicates. For edgeR calls, the thresholds were a false discovery rate-adjusted p below 0.01 and a log2 fold-change of 1. As an exploratory analysis of dynamics, PCA with hierarchical clustering was applied to max-normalized trajectories of the 1000 most abundant clonotypes. Separately sequenced CD4+ and CD8+ repertoires were used to assign a CD4 or CD8 phenotype to each responding clone. TCRdb itself trimmed the public reads at Q25 with fastp, ran MiXCR and retained productive beta chains. Every CDR3 protein is listed once, alongside the most common genes and DNA of its rows. Here the V and J calls rest on TCRdb's processing, not on the authors' analysis. This sample holds about 350,000 distinct CDR3 sequences; under 15% were observed only once. Approximately 20% of the sample belongs to the ten largest clones.

The sequence was collected from a man aged 18 to 30 who had mild COVID-19 (a few samples of this study predate the infection). The sample titles of this study are shuffled in the database, so cell type and time point are left out; the donor was told from shared clones. The chain is encoded by TRBV29-1 joined to TRBJ2-1; perhaps TRBD1 is the D gene, with 5 bases matching. The sequenced sample consisted of PBMCs or a T cell subset sorted from them (not recorded which). The nucleotide sequence is given as TGCAGCGTTGCAGGGCTAGACAATGAGCAGTTCTTC. Its protein is CSVAGLDNEQFF.